One and the same sample provided the 3 T cell receptor beta chains below, sequenced in a study of response to subunit inactivated influenza vaccine. TCRdb processed the RT-PCR reads anew with MiXCR; each CDR3 protein has one entry. The repertoire consists of some 640,000 distinct CDR3 sequences, with about 15% occurring once and the leading ten covering roughly 6.4%. Here the sequenced sample was PBMCs from blood, taken roughly 15 days before vaccination. These receptors all come from a man aged 50 to 60 who received an inactivated influenza vaccine.

The chain uses TRBV7-9 and TRBJ1-2, with D unresolved. CDR3 length: 13 residues. Trimming removed 4 bases from V and 7 bases from J, with 13 bases in between. Germline V lookup: CDR1 SEHNR, CDR2 FQNEAQ (reference sequence). The CDR3: CASSSPVLSGYTF. The CDR3 DNA reads as TGTGCCAGCAGCTCACCGGTCCTGAGTGGCTACACCTTC.

The genes are TRBV5-1 and TRBJ2-1, with TRBD1 matching over 11 bases. CDR1 and CDR2 from the germline V gene are SGHRS and YFSETQ. V lost 5 bases, J lost 3 bases, and 7 bases stayed unmatched. The CDR3 consists of 16 residues. CDR3 sequence (DNA): TGCGCCAGCAGAAGAACCGGGACAGGGGGCTACAATGAGCAGTTCTTC. Protein product: CASRRTGTGGYNEQFF.

In this sample, this clonotype turned up a few times. The genes are TRBV20-1 and TRBJ2-7, with 7 bases that match TRBD1. The germline CDR1 and CDR2 sequences are DFQATT and SNEGSKA (reference sequence). V dropped 6 bases and J dropped 0; count of bases not matched to a gene: 8. The CDR3 runs to 14 residues. The CDR3 DNA is TGCAGTGCCACAGACAGGGAGAGCTCCTACGAGCAGTACTTC. Translation gives CSATDRESSYEQYF.